One sample yielded the 30 T cell receptor beta chains listed below, sequenced in a study of PD-1 blockade in classical Hodgkin lymphoma. Time point denoted: cycle 4 day 1 (C4D1), after more than 5 weeks of nivolumab. Patients all relapsed after autologous stem cell transplantation, and there was variation in brentuximab vedotin exposure. Researchers report purifying CD4+ T cells from thawed PBMCs by magnetic negative selection. TCRdb's table, derived via immunoSEQ multiplex PCR, lists solely in-frame clones and lacks some. This table has some 17,000 clones, roughly 80% appearing once. The material sequenced was CD4+ T cells from blood, taken before the fourth cycle of nivolumab. Every receptor here comes from a human donor with classical Hodgkin lymphoma.

A few counts support this clone. This sequence joins TRBV5-4 and TRBJ1-5, with 8 bases identical to TRBD1. V lost 0 bases, J lost 5 bases, and 1 base stayed unmatched. The CDR3 spans 14 residues. In germline, CDR1 is SGHNT, CDR2 YYREEE (reference sequence). Here the CDR3 DNA reads TGTGCCAGCAGCTTGGGGGGACAGGATCAGCCCCAGCATTTT. Its translation is CASSLGGQDQPQHF.

V is TRBV5-1 and J is TRBJ2-7, with 7 bases matching TRBD2. The J segment lost 7 bases and the V segment lost 3 bases, leaving 16 bases of the junction unmatched. This CDR3 has 16 amino acids. Germline V lookup: CDR1 SGHRS, CDR2 YFSETQ. The CDR3 region is CASSSPGLRPVWEQYF. The CDR3 nucleotides are TGCGCCAGCAGCTCTCCGGGACTACGTCCGGTTTGGGAGCAGTACTTC.

This clone was recorded a few times. V usage is TRBV6-5 and J usage is TRBJ1-6, with D possibly being TRBD1 (5 bases). Germline V CDR1 and CDR2: MNHEY, SVGAGI. This CDR3 region has 12 residues. The V end was cut by 5 bases, the J end by 9 bases, with 8 bases between. CDR3 in DNA: TGTGCCAGCAGTAAAACAGGTTCACCCCTCCACTTT. Its protein product is CASSKTGSPLHF.

The V and J genes are TRBV11-2 and TRBJ2-3; D perhaps matches TRBD2 (5 bases). The CDR3 sequence is 17 residues long. Between the trimmed V and J ends, which lost 0 bases and 6 bases, there was a span of 19 bases. The germline V gene encodes CDR1 SGHAT and CDR2 FQNNGV. In DNA form, the CDR3 reads TGTGCCAGCAGCTTAGAAGCGATAGCGTTGCGCTTGGATACGCAGTATTTT. It is translated as CASSLEAIALRLDTQYF.

The V gene is TRBV7-2, the J gene TRBJ1-3; tentatively, D is TRBD1 (5 bases). This CDR3 spans 17 amino acids. V lost 3 bases and J 3 bases, leaving 18 bases between the germline ends. CDR1 and CDR2 (germline): SGHTA, FQGNSA. DNA for the CDR3: TGTGCCAGCAGCTTGAGCCCCCCGGGACCCGGTGGAAACACCATATATTTT. Residues: CASSLSPPGPGGNTIYF.

The CDR3 sequence is CASSLTGAGEKLFF. For the CDR3, the DNA is TGTGCCAGCAGTTTGACCGGGGCAGGCGAAAAACTGTTTTTT. V usage is TRBV7-9 and J usage is TRBJ1-4; TRBD1 is a possible D gene (5 bases). V lost 6 bases, J lost 8 bases, and 16 bases lay in between. The V gene's germline CDR1 is SEHNR and CDR2 FQNEAQ (reference sequence). CDR3 size: 14 residues.

The DNA of the CDR3 is TGTGCCAGCAGTTACTCGATAGGGGGCTCTGGAAACACCATATATTTT. Translating gives CASSYSIGGSGNTIYF. V usage is TRBV6-5 and J usage is TRBJ1-3; weak D call: TRBD1 (6 bases). From germline, CDR1 is MNHEY and CDR2 SVGAGI. CDR3 length: 16 residues. V shed 0 bases and J shed 0 bases, with 9 bases lying between them.

V gene TRBV19 combines with J gene TRBJ2-3, with 11 bases lining up with TRBD1. This CDR3 spans 15 amino acids. The ends lost 4 bases at V and 4 bases at J; junction bases unmatched: 4. Germline loops: CDR1 LNHDA, CDR2 SQIVND (reference sequence). Here the CDR3 DNA reads TGTGCCAGTAGTAAAGGGACAGGGGGTTCAGATACGCAGTATTTT. This encodes CASSKGTGGSDTQYF.

This clone showed up just a few times. This chain links TRBV18 with TRBJ1-1; no definite D call. Germline CDR1 and CDR2: KGHSH and LQKENI. V was cut by 10 bases and J by 12 bases, with 24 bases left in between. This CDR3 is 13 amino acids long. CDR3 protein: CANADGIYNRPFF. Here the CDR3 DNA reads TGTGCCAATGCGGACGGGATATACAACCGTCCTTTCTTT. Drawing the rest from reference TRBV18 and TRBJ1-1, the complete variable domain is NAGVMQNPRHLVRRRGQEARLRCSPMKGHSHVYWYRQLPEEGLKFMVYLQKENIIDESGMPKERFSAEFPKEGPSILRIQQVVRGDSAAYFCANADGIYNRPFFGQGTRLTVV.

This clone was recorded a few times. The J gene is TRBJ2-7, the V gene TRBV5-6; no reliable D call. V lost 4 bases to trimming and J lost 3 bases, with 14 bases between them. The CDR3 sequence is 14 residues long. Germline V gene data show CDR1 as SGHDT and CDR2 as YYEEEE. The CDR3 is CASSRATGHYEQYF. CDR3 nucleotide sequence: TGTGCCAGCAGCAGGGCCACCGGGCACTACGAGCAGTACTTC.

V gene TRBV5-4 combines with J gene TRBJ2-3; 9 bases fit TRBD1. This CDR3 has 15 amino acids. CDR1 is SGHNT, CDR2 YYREEE, per germline (reference sequence). V trimming: 0 bases; J trimming: 3 bases; junction bases outside the gene matches: 2. The CDR3 loop is CASSLDRGLTDTQYF. For the CDR3, the DNA is TGTGCCAGCAGCTTGGACAGGGGGCTAACAGATACGCAGTATTTT.

This clone was detected only once. The chain employs TRBV6-5 and TRBJ1-1, with D maybe TRBD1 (6 bases). Germline V gene lookup returns CDR1 MNHEY and CDR2 SVGAGI. With 6 bases removed from V and 4 bases from J, the gap between germline ends came to 15 bases. The CDR3 sequence is 14 residues long. CDR3 in amino acids: CASRITGSGTEAFF. CDR3 coding DNA: TGTGCCAGCAGGATTACAGGGAGCGGCACTGAAGCTTTCTTT.

This rearrangement joins TRBV7-2 to TRBJ2-3; D gene ambiguous. The CDR3 length is 15 residues. V was shortened by 1 base and J by 4 bases, with 12 bases between the two germline ends. Per the germline V gene, CDR1 is SGHTA and CDR2 is FQGNSA. The CDR3 DNA follows: TGTGCCAGCAGCTTAGATCCGAGCCGCCCAGATACGCAGTATTTT. It codes for CASSLDPSRPDTQYF.

This clone has more than one count but fewer than ten. The chain employs TRBV27 and TRBJ1-5; D gene ambiguous. V was trimmed by 6 bases and J by 6 bases, leaving 12 bases between them. CDR1 MNHEY and CDR2 SMNVEV come from the germline V gene (reference sequence). The CDR3 runs 13 residues. The CDR3 sequence is CASRPLLGQPQHF. The CDR3 DNA sequence: TGTGCCAGCAGACCTCTCTTGGGTCAGCCCCAGCATTTT.

The V call is TRBV30, the J call TRBJ2-6; D is perhaps TRBD1 (6 bases). Germline V gene lookup returns CDR1 GTSNPN and CDR2 SVGIG (reference sequence). The CDR3 is 16 residues long. Trimming shortened V by 5 bases and J by 4 bases, and 18 bases separated the two germline ends. In DNA, the CDR3 is TGTGCCTGGTCAGTGTACGTGGGGACAGGGGCCAACGTCCTGACTTTC. It encodes CAWSVYVGTGANVLTF.

The chain uses TRBV4-1 and TRBJ1-4, with TRBD1 matching 7 bases. CDR1 is MGHRA and CDR2 is YSYEKL in the germline V gene. With 0 bases clipped from V and 8 bases from J, the junction kept 6 bases outside the gene matches. The CDR3 contains 15 residues. The CDR3 spells CASSQDDRVGEKLFF. The CDR3 DNA is TGCGCCAGCAGCCAAGATGACAGGGTAGGGGAAAAACTGTTTTTT.

The chain employs TRBV6-5 and TRBJ2-3; maybe TRBD2 (5 bases). This CDR3 is built from 14 residues. Germline CDR1 is MNHEY and CDR2 is SVGAGI. Between the trimmed V and J ends, which lost 6 bases and 4 bases, there was a span of 14 bases. This CDR3 is CASRAGEAADTQYF. Written as DNA, the CDR3 is TGTGCCAGCAGAGCCGGGGAAGCGGCAGATACGCAGTATTTT.

The CDR3 reads CASRRGEAVAFF. The CDR3 DNA follows: TGTGCCAGTAGAAGGGGTGAGGCGGTAGCTTTCTTT. This sequence joins TRBV19 and TRBJ1-1, with D perhaps matching TRBD1 (5 bases). The CDR3 has 12 residues. The germline V gene encodes CDR1 LNHDA and CDR2 SQIVND (reference sequence). V was cut by 6 bases and J by 10 bases, with 15 bases left in between.

The rearrangement uses TRBV27 and TRBJ2-1, with a tentative D call TRBD2 (7 bases). V lost 7 bases, J lost 4 bases, and 26 bases lay in between. The CDR3 consists of 18 residues. CDR1 is MNHEY, CDR2 SMNVEV, per germline (reference sequence). The CDR3 sequence is CASMIQGGGLQGYNEQFF. The CDR3 DNA sequence: TGTGCCAGCATGATCCAAGGCGGGGGCCTTCAGGGGTACAATGAGCAGTTCTTC.

V gene TRBV7-2 combines with J gene TRBJ1-2; 9 positions agree with TRBD1. CDR1 SGHTA and CDR2 FQGNSA come from the germline V gene. Losses at the gene ends were 7 bases for V and 5 bases for J; bases not matched to a gene: 8. This CDR3 is built from 14 residues. CDR3 region: CASTQAGTGYGYTF. The CDR3 region has the DNA TGTGCCAGCACCCAAGCCGGGACAGGGTATGGCTACACCTTC.

The chain links TRBV4-1 to TRBJ2-2; D is possibly TRBD2 (6 bases). The ends were cut back, 0 bases at V and 7 bases at J, with 15 bases in the middle. The CDR3 extends over 16 amino acids. Germline CDR1 MGHRA, CDR2 YSYEKL. The CDR3 reads CASSQDKGLGNGELFF. The CDR3 DNA reads TGCGCCAGCAGCCAAGATAAGGGACTCGGGAACGGGGAGCTGTTTTTT.

The chain is built from TRBV5-1 and TRBJ2-2; 9 bases line up with TRBD1. Germline values: CDR1 SGHRS, CDR2 YFSETQ. There are 17 residues in the CDR3. V lost 0 bases, J lost 6 bases, and 9 bases stayed unmatched. The CDR3 sequence: CASSLAVGGQGSGELFF. CDR3 sequence (DNA): TGCGCCAGCAGCTTGGCGGTTGGGGGACAGGGATCCGGGGAGCTGTTTTTT. The variable domain in full, completed from reference TRBV5-1 and TRBJ2-2, reads KAGVTQTPRYLIKTRGQQVTLSCSPISGHRSVSWYQQTPGQGLQFLFEYFSETQRNKGNFPGRFSGRQFSNSRSEMNVSTLELGDSALYLCASSLAVGGQGSGELFFGEGSRLTVL.

Worth noting for this clone: This specimen includes other DNA sequences encoding the same CDR3. CDR3 bases: TGCGCCAGCAGACTAGCGGGCGGGAACACCGGGGAGCTGTTTTTT. Its translation is CASRLAGGNTGELFF. This rearrangement joins TRBV10-2 to TRBJ2-2; 9 bases fit TRBD2. Germline CDR1 and CDR2: WSHSY and SAAADI. The J segment lost 1 base and the V segment lost 6 bases, leaving 3 bases of the junction unmatched. The CDR3 extends over 15 amino acids.

This clone appeared a few times. The genes are TRBV4-1 and TRBJ1-5, with 9 bases identical to TRBD1. Trimming took 3 bases from V and 7 from J; bases not matched to a gene: 7. Germline CDR1 reads MGHRA; CDR2 reads YSYEKL. The CDR3 has 15 amino acids. Here the CDR3 DNA reads TGCGCCAGCAGCCATCGGACAGGGGAGGCCCAGCCCCAGCATTTT. Residues: CASSHRTGEAQPQHF.

The chain employs TRBV6-6 and TRBJ1-1, with no clear D. Between the trimmed V and J ends, which lost 6 bases and 1 base, there was a span of 9 bases. Germline V lookup: CDR1 MNHNY, CDR2 SVGAGI (reference sequence). This CDR3 is 13 amino acids long. Here the CDR3 DNA reads TGTGCCAGCAGGGTACAGAAGAACACTGAAGCTTTCTTT. Translated, it gives CASRVQKNTEAFF.

The gene calls are TRBV7-2 and TRBJ1-1, with TRBD1 matching 8 bases. This CDR3 is 14 amino acids long. Germline trimming cut 3 bases from V and 1 base from J; bases unmatched to any gene: 1. Per germline, CDR1 SGHTA and CDR2 FQGNSA. The CDR3 nucleotides are TGTGCCAGCAGCTTCGGACAGGGGAACACTGAAGCTTTCTTT. The encoded protein is CASSFGQGNTEAFF.

This clone was counted a few times. The chain recombines TRBV6-5 with TRBJ2-2, with D perhaps being TRBD1 or TRBD2 (5 bases each). The V gene lost 2 bases and the J gene lost 5 bases, with 15 bases spanning the gap. Germline V gene lookup returns CDR1 MNHEY and CDR2 SVGAGI. CDR3 length: 16 amino acids. The CDR3 sequence: CASSYRTLGRTGELFF. The CDR3 nucleotides read TGTGCCAGCAGTTACAGGACTTTGGGACGGACCGGGGAGCTGTTTTTT.

The CDR3 DNA sequence: TGTGCCAGCAGCCGTACAGGGGGTTCCGCAGATACGCAGTATTTT. Its translation is CASSRTGGSADTQYF. The rearrangement uses TRBV5-4 and TRBJ2-3; 8 bases map to TRBD1. There are 15 residues in the CDR3. Germline-derived CDR1 and CDR2 are SGHNT and YYREEE (reference sequence). The ends lost 4 bases at V and 4 bases at J; junction bases unmatched: 8.

The chain joins TRBV18 to TRBJ2-1, with D possibly being TRBD2 (6 bases). This CDR3 has 18 residues. Trimming removed 5 bases at V and 6 bases at J, with 26 bases between. Germline V lookup: CDR1 KGHSH, CDR2 LQKENI. CDR3 nucleotides: TGTGCCAGCTCAACCTACGCGGGGATGGGGGTCCAATCCAATGAGCAGTTCTTC. Encoded protein: CASSTYAGMGVQSNEQFF.

The gene calls are TRBV7-2 and TRBJ1-2; D perhaps matches TRBD1 (6 bases). Germline loops: CDR1 SGHTA, CDR2 FQGNSA. This CDR3 has 13 residues. The V end lost 1 base, the J end lost 3 bases, and 6 bases lay between the germline ends. CDR3 region: CASSLDRDYGYTF. The CDR3 DNA follows: TGTGCCAGCAGCTTAGACAGGGACTATGGCTACACCTTC. The whole variable domain, remainder taken from reference TRBV7-2 and TRBJ1-2, is GAGVSQSPSNKVTEKGKDVELRCDPISGHTALYWYRQSLGQGLEFLIYFQGNSAPDKSGLPSDRFSAERTGGSVSTLTIQRTQQEDSAVYLCASSLDRDYGYTFGSGTRLTVV.